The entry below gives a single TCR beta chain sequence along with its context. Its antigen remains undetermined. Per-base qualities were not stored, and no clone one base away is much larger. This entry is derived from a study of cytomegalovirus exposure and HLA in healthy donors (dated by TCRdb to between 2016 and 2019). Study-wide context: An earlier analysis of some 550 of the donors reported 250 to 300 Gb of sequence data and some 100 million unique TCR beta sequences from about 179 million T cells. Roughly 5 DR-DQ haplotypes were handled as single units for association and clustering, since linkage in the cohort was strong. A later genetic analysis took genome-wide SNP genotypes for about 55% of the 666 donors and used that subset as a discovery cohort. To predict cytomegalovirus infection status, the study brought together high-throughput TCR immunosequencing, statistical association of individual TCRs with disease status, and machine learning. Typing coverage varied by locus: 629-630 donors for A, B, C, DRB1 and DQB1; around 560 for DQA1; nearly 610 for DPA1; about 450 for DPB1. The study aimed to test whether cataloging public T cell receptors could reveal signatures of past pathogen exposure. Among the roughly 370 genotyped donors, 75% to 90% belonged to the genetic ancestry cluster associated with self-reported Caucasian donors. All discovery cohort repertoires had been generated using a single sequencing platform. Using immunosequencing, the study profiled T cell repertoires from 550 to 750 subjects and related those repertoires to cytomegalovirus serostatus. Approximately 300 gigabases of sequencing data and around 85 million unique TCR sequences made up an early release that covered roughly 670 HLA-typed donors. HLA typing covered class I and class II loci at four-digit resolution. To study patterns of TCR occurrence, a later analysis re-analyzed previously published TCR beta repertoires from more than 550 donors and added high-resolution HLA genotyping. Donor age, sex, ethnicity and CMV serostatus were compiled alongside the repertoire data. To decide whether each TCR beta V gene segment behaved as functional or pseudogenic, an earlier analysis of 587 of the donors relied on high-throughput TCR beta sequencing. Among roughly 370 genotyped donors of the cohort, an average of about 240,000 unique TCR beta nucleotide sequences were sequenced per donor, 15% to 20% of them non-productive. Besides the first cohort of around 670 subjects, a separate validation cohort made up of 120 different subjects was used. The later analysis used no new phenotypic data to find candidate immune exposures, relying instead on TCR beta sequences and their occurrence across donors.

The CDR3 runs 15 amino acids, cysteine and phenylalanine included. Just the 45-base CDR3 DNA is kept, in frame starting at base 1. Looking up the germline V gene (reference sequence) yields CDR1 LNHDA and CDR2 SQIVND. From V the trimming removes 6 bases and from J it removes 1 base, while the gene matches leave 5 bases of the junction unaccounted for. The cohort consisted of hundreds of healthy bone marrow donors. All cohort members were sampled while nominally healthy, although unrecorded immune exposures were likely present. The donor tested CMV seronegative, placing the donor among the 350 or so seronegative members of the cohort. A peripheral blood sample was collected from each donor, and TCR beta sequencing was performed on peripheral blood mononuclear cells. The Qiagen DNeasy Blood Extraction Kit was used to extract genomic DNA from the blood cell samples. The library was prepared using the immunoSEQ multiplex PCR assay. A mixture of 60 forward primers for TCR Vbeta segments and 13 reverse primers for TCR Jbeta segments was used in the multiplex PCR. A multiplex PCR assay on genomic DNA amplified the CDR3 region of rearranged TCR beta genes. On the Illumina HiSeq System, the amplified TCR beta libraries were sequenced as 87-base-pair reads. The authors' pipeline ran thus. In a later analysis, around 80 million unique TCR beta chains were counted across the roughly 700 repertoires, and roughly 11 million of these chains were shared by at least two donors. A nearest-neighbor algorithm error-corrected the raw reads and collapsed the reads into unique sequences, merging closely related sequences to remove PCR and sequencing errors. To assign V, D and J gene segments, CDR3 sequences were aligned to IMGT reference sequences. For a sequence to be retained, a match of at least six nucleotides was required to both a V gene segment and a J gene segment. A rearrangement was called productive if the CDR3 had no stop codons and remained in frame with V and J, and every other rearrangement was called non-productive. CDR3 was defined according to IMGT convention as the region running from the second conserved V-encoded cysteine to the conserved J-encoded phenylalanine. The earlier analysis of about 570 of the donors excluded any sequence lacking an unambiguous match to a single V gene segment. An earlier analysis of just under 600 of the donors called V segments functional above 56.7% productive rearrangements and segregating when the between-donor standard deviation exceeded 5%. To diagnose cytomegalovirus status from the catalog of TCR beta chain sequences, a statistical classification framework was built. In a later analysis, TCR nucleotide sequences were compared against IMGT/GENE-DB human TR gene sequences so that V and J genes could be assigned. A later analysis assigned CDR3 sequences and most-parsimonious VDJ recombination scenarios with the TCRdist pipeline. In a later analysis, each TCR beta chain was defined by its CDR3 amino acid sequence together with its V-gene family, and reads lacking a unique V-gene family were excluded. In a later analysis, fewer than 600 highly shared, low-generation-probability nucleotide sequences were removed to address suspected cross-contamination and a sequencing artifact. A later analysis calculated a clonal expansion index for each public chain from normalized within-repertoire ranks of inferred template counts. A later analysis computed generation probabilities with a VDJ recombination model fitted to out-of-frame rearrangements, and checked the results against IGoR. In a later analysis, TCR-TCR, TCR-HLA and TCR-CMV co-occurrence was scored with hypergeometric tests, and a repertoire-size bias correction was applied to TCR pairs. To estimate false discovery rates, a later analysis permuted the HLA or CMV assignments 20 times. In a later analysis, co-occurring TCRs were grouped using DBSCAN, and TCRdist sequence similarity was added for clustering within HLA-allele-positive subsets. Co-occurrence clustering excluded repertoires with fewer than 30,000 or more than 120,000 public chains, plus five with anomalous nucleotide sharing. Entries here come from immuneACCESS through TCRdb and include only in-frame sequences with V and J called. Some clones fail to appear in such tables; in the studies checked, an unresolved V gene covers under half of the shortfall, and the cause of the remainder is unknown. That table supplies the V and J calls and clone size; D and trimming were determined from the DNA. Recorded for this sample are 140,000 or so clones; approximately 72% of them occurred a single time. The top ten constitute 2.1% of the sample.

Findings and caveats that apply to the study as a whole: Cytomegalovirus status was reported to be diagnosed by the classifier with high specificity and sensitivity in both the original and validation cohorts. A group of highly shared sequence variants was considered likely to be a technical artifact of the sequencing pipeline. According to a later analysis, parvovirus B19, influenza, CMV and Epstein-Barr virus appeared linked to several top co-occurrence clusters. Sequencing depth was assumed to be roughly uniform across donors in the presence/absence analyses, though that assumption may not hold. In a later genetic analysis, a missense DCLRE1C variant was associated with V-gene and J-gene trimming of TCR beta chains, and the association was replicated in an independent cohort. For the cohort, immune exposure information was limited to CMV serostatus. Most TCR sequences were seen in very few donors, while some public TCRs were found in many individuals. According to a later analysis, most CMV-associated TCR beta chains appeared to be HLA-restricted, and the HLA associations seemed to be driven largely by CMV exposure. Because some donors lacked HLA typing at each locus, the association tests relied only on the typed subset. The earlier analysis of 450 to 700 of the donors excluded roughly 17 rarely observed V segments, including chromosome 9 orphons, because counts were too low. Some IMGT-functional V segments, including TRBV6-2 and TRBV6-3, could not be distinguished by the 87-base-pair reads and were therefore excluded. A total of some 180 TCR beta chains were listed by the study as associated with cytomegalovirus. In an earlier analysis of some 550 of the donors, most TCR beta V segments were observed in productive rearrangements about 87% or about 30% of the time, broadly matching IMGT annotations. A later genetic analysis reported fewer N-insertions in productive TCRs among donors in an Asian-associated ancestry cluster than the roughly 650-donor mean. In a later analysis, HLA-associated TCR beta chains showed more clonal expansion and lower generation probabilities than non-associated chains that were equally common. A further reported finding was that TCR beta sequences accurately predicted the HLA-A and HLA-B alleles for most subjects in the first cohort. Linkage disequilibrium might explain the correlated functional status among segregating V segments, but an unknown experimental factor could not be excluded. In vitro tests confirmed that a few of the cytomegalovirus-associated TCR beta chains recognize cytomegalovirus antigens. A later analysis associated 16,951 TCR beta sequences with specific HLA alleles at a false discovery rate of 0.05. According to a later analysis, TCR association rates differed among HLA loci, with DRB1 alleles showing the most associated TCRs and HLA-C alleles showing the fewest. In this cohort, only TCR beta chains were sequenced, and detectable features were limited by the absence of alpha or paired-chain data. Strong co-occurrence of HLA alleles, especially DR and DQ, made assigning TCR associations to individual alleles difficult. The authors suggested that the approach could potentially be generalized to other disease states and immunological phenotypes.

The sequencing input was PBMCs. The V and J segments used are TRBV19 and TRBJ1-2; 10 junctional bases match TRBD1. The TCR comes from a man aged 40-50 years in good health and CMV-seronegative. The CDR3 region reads CASRDRTGGNYGYTF. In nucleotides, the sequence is TGTGCCAGTAGGGATCGGACAGGGGGTAACTATGGCTACACCTTC.